These T cell receptor beta chains were read from a single sample in a study of blood T cell repertoires in COVID-19. Measured with immunoSEQ multiplex PCR; TCRdb has only the in-frame clones, and not every one. The repertoire includes a few hundred thousand clones, about 86% of them detected once, and more than 7% sits in the top ten. The material sequenced was peripheral blood. These receptors were obtained from an elderly man with acute or convalescent COVID-19. Both conserved end residues are part of each CDR3. A D gene is named only where the DNA matches it firmly. Clone size is shown for a subset of rows, as once, few, many or a class of expanded clone.

d_gene: TRBD2
j_gene: TRBJ2-1
len: 15
abundance: NA
v_gene: TRBV10-2
CDR3nt: TGCGCCAGCAGTGAGTCGCGACTAGCGGCCAATGAGCAGTTCTTC
CDR3aa: CASSESRLAANEQFF

d_gene: NA
j_gene: TRBJ1-5
len: 17
abundance: NA
v_gene: TRBV5-5
CDR3nt: TGTGCCAGCAGCCCCATAAGCTCCTCGAGTTTTAGTCAGCCCCAGCATTTT
CDR3aa: CASSPISSSSFSQPQHF

d_gene: TRBD2
j_gene: TRBJ2-5
len: 16
abundance: NA
v_gene: TRBV30
CDR3nt: TGTGCCTGGAGTGGCTGGGGACTAGCGGGGGCTGAGACCCAGTACTTC
CDR3aa: CAWSGWGLAGAETQYF

d_gene: TRBD1
j_gene: TRBJ2-1
len: 12
abundance: NA
v_gene: TRBV14
CDR3nt: TGTGCCAGCAGCCACCGGGACAGGGGTCGGATCTTC
CDR3aa: CASSHRDRGRIF

d_gene: NA
j_gene: TRBJ2-2
len: 16
abundance: NA
v_gene: TRBV6-5
CDR3nt: TGTGCCAGCAGTTACTCACGACAGACGAACACCGGGGAGCTGTTTTTT
CDR3aa: CASSYSRQTNTGELFF

d_gene: NA
j_gene: TRBJ1-2
len: 15
abundance: NA
v_gene: TRBV30
CDR3nt: TGTGCCTGGAGTGTCCACTCGACAGGCCTTGATGGCTACACCTTC
CDR3aa: CAWSVHSTGLDGYTF

d_gene: NA
j_gene: TRBJ2-4
len: 12
abundance: few
v_gene: TRBV7-8
CDR3nt: TGTGCCAGCAGCTTACAGAAAAACATTCAGTACTTC
CDR3aa: CASSLQKNIQYF

d_gene: TRBD1
j_gene: TRBJ1-6
len: 14
abundance: NA
v_gene: TRBV19
CDR3nt: TGTGCCAGTAGTATTGACAGGGTGCGGTCACCCCTCCACTTT
CDR3aa: CASSIDRVRSPLHF

d_gene: TRBD1
j_gene: TRBJ1-2
len: 16
abundance: NA
v_gene: TRBV19
CDR3nt: TGTGCCAGTAGTCCACAGGGGTCGGTCCCTAACTATGGCTACACCTTC
CDR3aa: CASSPQGSVPNYGYTF

d_gene: NA
j_gene: TRBJ2-1
len: 16
abundance: NA
v_gene: TRBV5-1
CDR3nt: TGCGCCAGCAGCTTGACGACCGGGAGCTCCTACAATGAGCAGTTCTTC
CDR3aa: CASSLTTGSSYNEQFF

d_gene: NA
j_gene: TRBJ1-6
len: 15
abundance: NA
v_gene: TRBV28
CDR3nt: TGTGCCAGCAGTTTAAGGGCGGGTGGAGGTTCACCCCTCCACTTT
CDR3aa: CASSLRAGGGSPLHF

d_gene: TRBD1
j_gene: TRBJ2-1
len: 19
abundance: NA
v_gene: TRBV12-5
CDR3nt: TGTGCTAGTGGTTTGGTACAAGGGGACAGGTTAAGCTCCTACAATGAGCAGTTCTTC
CDR3aa: CASGLVQGDRLSSYNEQFF

d_gene: NA
j_gene: TRBJ1-1
len: 14
abundance: NA
v_gene: TRBV3-1/TRBV3-2
CDR3nt: TGTGCCAGCAGCCAAGATCGGACGGCAAGGGGAGCTTTCTTT
CDR3aa: CASSQDRTARGAFF

d_gene: TRBD2
j_gene: TRBJ2-1
len: 16
abundance: NA
v_gene: TRBV7-6
CDR3nt: TGTGCCAGCAGCTTAGTCCCTAGCGGGGGGGCGAATGAGCAGTTCTTC
CDR3aa: CASSLVPSGGANEQFF

d_gene: NA
j_gene: TRBJ1-2
len: 11
abundance: NA
v_gene: TRBV20-1
CDR3nt: TGCAGTGCTAGGGTACAGGGCGGCTACACCTTC
CDR3aa: CSARVQGGYTF

d_gene: TRBD1
j_gene: TRBJ2-6
len: 17
abundance: once
v_gene: TRBV18
CDR3nt: TGTGCCAGCTCACAGTTAGGGGGCCAGTCTGGGGCCAACGTCCTGACTTTC
CDR3aa: CASSQLGGQSGANVLTF

d_gene: NA
j_gene: TRBJ1-6
len: 13
abundance: NA
v_gene: TRBV2
CDR3nt: TGTGCCAGCACCCCGGGGTATAATTCACCCCTCCACTTT
CDR3aa: CASTPGYNSPLHF

d_gene: NA
j_gene: TRBJ1-2
len: 14
abundance: NA
v_gene: TRBV6-5
CDR3nt: TGTGCCAGCAGTTACTCCGATGGAGACTATGGCTACACCTTC
CDR3aa: CASSYSDGDYGYTF

d_gene: NA
j_gene: TRBJ2-5
len: 16
abundance: NA
v_gene: TRBV28
CDR3nt: TGTGCCAGCAGTTTATGGGAAACAGGGATGGGAGAGACCCAGTACTTC
CDR3aa: CASSLWETGMGETQYF

d_gene: TRBD2
j_gene: TRBJ2-3
len: 17
abundance: NA
v_gene: TRBV7-9
CDR3nt: TGTGCCAGCAGCTTAGCCCTTTCTCCGGGAGGGACAGATACGCAGTATTTT
CDR3aa: CASSLALSPGGTDTQYF

d_gene: NA
j_gene: TRBJ1-6
len: 16
abundance: few
v_gene: TRBV6-1
CDR3nt: TGTGCCAGCAGTGAAACGGGGGGGAGGATAAATTCACCCCTCCACTTT
CDR3aa: CASSETGGRINSPLHF

d_gene: TRBD1
j_gene: TRBJ2-3
len: 15
abundance: NA
v_gene: TRBV7-9
CDR3nt: TGTGCCAGCAGCTTTAGGACAGGGGTCACAGATACGCAGTATTTT
CDR3aa: CASSFRTGVTDTQYF